The T cell receptor beta chain described here comes from a study of T cells in Graves' hyperthyroidism and ophthalmopathy. Study findings and constraints: Blood also showed most of the thyroid clonotypes that were expanded above 0.001. Before onset, ophthalmopathy was predicted by the model a median roughly six months earlier.

There are a few counts of this clonotype. The antigen is not known. For the diagnoses, clinical symptoms, serum thyroxine and TRAb, thyroid ultrasound and orbital computed tomography were used. Amplification targeted TCR beta CDR3 regions from RNA transcripts. A first-round RT-PCR of the TCR CDR3 used the HTBI primer set. TCRdb ran MiXCR on the multiplex PCR reads and lists one entry per CDR3 protein. The sample lists around 500,000 distinct CDR3 sequences; around 16% were seen once. Germline loops: CDR1 MNHEY, CDR2 SVGEGT. V dropped 2 bases and J dropped 2 bases, with 4 bases sitting between them. The CDR3 is 12 amino acids.

The receptor was derived from a woman under 40 with Graves' ophthalmopathy. Sequenced: blood. The chain carries TRBV6-2 or TRBV6-3 and TRBJ2-7; unclear D gene. In nucleotides, the CDR3 is TGTGCCAGCAGTTACGGAACCTACGAGCAGTACTTC. It specifies CASSYGTYEQYF.